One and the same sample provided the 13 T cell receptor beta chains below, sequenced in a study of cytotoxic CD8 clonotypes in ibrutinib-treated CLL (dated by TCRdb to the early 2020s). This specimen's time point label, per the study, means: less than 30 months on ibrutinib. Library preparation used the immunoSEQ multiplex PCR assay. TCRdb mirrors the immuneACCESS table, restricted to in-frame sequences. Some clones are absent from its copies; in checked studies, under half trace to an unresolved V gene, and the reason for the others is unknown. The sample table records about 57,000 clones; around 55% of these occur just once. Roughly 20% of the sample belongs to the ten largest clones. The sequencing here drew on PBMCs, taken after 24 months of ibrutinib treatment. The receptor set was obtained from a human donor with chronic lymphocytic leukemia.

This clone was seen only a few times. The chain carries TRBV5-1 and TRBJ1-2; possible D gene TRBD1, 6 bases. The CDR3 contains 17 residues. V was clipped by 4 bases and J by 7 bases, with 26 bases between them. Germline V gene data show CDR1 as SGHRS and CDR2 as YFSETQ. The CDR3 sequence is CASSPNRPTGFDFGYTF. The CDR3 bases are TGCGCCAGCAGCCCCAATCGCCCGACAGGTTTTGATTTTGGCTACACCTTC.

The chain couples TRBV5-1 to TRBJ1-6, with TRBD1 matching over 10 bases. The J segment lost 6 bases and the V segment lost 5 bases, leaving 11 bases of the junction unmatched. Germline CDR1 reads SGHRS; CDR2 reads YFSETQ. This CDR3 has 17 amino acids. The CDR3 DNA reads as TGCGCCAGCAGACTTCTTCGGGACAGGGGATTTAATTCACCCCTCCACTTT. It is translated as CASRLLRDRGFNSPLHF. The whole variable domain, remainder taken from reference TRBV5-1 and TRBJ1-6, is KAGVTQTPRYLIKTRGQQVTLSCSPISGHRSVSWYQQTPGQGLQFLFEYFSETQRNKGNFPGRFSGRQFSNSRSEMNVSTLELGDSALYLCASRLLRDRGFNSPLHFGNGTRLTVT.

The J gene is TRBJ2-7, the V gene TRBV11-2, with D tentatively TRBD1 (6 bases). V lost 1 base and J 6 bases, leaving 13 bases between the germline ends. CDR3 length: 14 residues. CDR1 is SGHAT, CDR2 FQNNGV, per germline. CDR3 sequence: CASSLGWDTGEQYF. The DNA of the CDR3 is TGTGCCAGCAGCTTAGGGTGGGACACTGGCGAGCAGTACTTC.

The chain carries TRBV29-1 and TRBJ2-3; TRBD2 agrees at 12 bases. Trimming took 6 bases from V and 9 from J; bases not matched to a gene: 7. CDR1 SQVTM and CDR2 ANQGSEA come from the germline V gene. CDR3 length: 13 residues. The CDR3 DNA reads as TGCAGCGTGTCTAGCGGGAGGGCCCGAACGCAGTATTTT. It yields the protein CSVSSGRARTQYF.

The CDR3 loop is CASSIWGGTDTQYF. CDR3 nucleotides: TGTGCCAGTAGTATATGGGGAGGCACAGATACGCAGTATTTT. The chain is built from TRBV19 and TRBJ2-3; D perhaps matches TRBD2 (5 bases). Germline V gene sequence: CDR1 LNHDA, CDR2 SQIVND (reference sequence). The ends were cut back, 2 bases at V and 1 base at J, with 7 bases in the middle. The CDR3 is made up of 14 amino acids.

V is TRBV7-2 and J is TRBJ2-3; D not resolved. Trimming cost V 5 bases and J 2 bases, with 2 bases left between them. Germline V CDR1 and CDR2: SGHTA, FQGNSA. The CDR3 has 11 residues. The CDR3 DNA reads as TGTGCCAGCAGCCCCACAGATACGCAGTATTTT. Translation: CASSPTDTQYF.

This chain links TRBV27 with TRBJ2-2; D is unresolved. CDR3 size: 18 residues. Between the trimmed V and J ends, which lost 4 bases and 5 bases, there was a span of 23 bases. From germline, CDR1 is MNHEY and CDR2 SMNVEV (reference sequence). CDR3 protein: CASSYLTAGLRKTGELFF. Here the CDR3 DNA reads TGTGCCAGCAGTTATCTTACGGCAGGTTTGAGAAAAACCGGGGAGCTGTTTTTT.

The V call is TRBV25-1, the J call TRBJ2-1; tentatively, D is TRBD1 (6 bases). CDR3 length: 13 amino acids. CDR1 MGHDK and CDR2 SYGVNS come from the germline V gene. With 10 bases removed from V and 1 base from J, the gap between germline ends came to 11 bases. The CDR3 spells CATTGISYNEQFF. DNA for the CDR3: TGTGCCACGACAGGCATTTCCTACAATGAGCAGTTCTTC.

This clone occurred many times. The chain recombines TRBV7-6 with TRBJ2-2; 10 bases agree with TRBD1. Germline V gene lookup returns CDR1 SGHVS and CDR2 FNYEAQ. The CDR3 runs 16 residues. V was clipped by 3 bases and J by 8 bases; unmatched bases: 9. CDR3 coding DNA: TGTGCCAGCAGCTTCCGGGACAGGGGTTTCGGAGGGGAGCTGTTTTTT. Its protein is CASSFRDRGFGGELFF.

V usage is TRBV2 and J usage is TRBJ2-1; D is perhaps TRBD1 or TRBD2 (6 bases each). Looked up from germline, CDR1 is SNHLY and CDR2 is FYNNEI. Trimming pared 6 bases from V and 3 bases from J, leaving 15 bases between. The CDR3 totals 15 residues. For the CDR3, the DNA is TGTGCCAGCAGAATAGGGGGGCCTGGCTACAATGAGCAGTTCTTC. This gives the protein CASRIGGPGYNEQFF.

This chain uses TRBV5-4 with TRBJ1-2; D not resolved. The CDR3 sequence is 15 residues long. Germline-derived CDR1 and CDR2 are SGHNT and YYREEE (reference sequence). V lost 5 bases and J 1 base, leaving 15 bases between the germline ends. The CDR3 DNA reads TGTGCCAGCAGACCGACCGTTCCTCTTAACTATGGCTACACCTTC. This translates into CASRPTVPLNYGYTF.

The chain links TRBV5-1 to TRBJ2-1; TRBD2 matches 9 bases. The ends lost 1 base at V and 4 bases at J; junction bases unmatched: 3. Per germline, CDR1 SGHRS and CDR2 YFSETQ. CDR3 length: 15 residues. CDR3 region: CASSLRLAGYNEQFF. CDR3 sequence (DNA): TGCGCCAGCAGCTTGCGCCTAGCGGGGTACAATGAGCAGTTCTTC.

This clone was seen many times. DNA for the CDR3: TGTGCCAGCAGTGGACAGAGCAATCAGCCCCAGCATTTT. Translating it yields CASSGQSNQPQHF. The genes are TRBV2 and TRBJ1-5, with D possibly matching TRBD1 (5 bases). This CDR3 region has 13 residues. Per germline, CDR1 SNHLY and CDR2 FYNNEI. Trimming took off 4 bases at V and 1 base at J, with 5 bases between the two ends.